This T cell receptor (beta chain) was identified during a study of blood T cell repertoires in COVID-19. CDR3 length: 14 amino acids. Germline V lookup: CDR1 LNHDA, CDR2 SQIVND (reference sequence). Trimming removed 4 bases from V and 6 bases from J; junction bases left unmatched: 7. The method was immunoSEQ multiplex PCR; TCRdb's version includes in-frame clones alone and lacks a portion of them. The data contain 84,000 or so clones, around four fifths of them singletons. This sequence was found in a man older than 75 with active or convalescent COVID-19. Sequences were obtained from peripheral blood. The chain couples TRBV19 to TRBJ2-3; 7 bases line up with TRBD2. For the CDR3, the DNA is TGTGCCAGTAGTAATCAGCGGGGAGGGGATACGCAGTATTTT. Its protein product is CASSNQRGGDTQYF. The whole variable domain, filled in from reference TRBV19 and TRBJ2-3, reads DGGITQSPKYLFRKEGQNVTLSCEQNLNHDAMYWYRQDPGQGLRLIYYSQIVNDFQKGDIAEGYSVSREKKESFPLTVTSAQKNPTAFYLCASSNQRGGDTQYFGPGTRLTVL.